The subject of this entry is one T cell receptor (beta chain). This sample is part of a study of blood T cell repertoires in COVID-19. Background on the study: Whether acute or convalescent, the COVID-19 samples came from the United States, Italy and Spain. PBMCs, B-cell-depleted T cells, or T cells provided the cDNA or gDNA that made up the material.

Germline V gene lookup returns CDR1 KGHSH and CDR2 LQKENI. CDR3 length: 12 amino acids. Trimming cost V 5 bases and J 5 bases, with 9 bases left between them. Original handling: Amplified reference gene primers provided the basis for estimating nucleated cell counts. Some clones are missing from TCRdb's copy, which holds only in-frame ones; the method was immunoSEQ multiplex PCR. V and J calls plus clone size are reproduced from that table; the DNA served to infer D and trimming. The sample includes about 210,000 clones, approximately 80% seen only once; the top ten take 9.5% to 15%. The sequencing sample was made of peripheral blood. The sequence came from a human donor in a cohort sampled during active COVID-19. The chain carries TRBV18 and TRBJ1-2; no definite D call. The DNA for the CDR3 is TGTGCCAGCTCATCGGGTGGATATGGCTACACCTTC. Translated, it gives CASSSGGYGYTF.